This T cell receptor beta chain emerged from a study of blood T cell repertoires in COVID-19. Germline CDR1 SGDLS, CDR2 YYNGEE. The V end lost 4 bases, the J end lost 0 bases, and 7 bases lay between the germline ends. The CDR3 contains 13 residues. Profiled with immunoSEQ multiplex PCR; TCRdb holds only in-frame clones, not every one. The repertoire consists of about 94,000 clones, with around 87% occurring once and the leading ten covering 4.5% to 5%. The receptor comes from a woman older than 75 with acute or convalescent COVID-19. Sequencing was carried out using peripheral blood. The chain uses TRBV9 and TRBJ1-2, with TRBD1 as a possible D gene (5 bases). CDR3 amino acids: CASSPRANYGYTF. Here the CDR3 DNA reads TGTGCCAGCAGCCCCAGGGCTAACTATGGCTACACCTTC.